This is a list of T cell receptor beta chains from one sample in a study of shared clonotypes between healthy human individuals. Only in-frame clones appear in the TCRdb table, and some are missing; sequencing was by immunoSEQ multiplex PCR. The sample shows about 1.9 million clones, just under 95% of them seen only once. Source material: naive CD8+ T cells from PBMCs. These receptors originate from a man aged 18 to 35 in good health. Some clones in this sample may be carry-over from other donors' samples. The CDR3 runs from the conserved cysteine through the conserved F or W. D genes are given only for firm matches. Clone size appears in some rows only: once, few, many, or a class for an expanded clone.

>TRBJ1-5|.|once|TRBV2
CASKPGANQPQHF
TGTGCCAGCAAGCCCGGGGCTAATCAGCCCCAGCATTTT
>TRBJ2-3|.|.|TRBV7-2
CASSLVGQASTDTQYF
TGTGCCAGCAGCTTAGTAGGGCAGGCAAGCACAGATACGCAGTATTTT
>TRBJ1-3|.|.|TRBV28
CASSSITVPSGNTIYF
TGTGCCAGCAGTTCAATAACGGTACCCTCTGGAAACACCATATATTTT
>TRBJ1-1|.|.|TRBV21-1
CASSKVSGAGAAFF
TGTGCCAGCAGCAAGGTGTCCGGGGCCGGGGCCGCTTTCTTT
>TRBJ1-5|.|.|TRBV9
CASSVAADQPQHF
TGTGCCAGCAGCGTAGCTGCAGATCAGCCCCAGCATTTT
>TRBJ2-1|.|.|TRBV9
CASSVGGLPNEQFF
TGTGCCAGCAGCGTAGGGGGACTCCCCAATGAGCAGTTCTTC
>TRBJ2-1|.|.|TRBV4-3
CASSAGTAYNEQFF
TGCGCCAGCAGCGCCGGGACTGCTTACAATGAGCAGTTCTTC
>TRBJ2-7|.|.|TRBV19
CASSIIQGNYEQYF
TGTGCCAGTAGTATAATACAGGGCAACTACGAGCAGTACTTC
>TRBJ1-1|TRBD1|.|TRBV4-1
CASSPRGTGPLNTEAFF
TGCGCCAGCAGCCCGCGCGGGACAGGGCCCCTGAACACTGAAGCTTTCTTT
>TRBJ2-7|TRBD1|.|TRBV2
CAALLDRGLYEQYF
TGTGCCGCATTACTCGACAGGGGGCTCTACGAGCAGTACTTC
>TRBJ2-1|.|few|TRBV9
CASSEGPSEQFF
TGTGCCAGCAGCGAGGGGCCCAGCGAGCAGTTCTTC
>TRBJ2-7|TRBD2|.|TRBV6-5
CASSPGTSGSYEQYF
TGTGCCAGCAGTCCTGGGACTAGCGGCTCCTACGAGCAGTACTTC
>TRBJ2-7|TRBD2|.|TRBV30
CAWSDGVSGTLTYEQYF
TGTGCCTGGAGCGATGGGGTTAGCGGGACCCTAACCTACGAGCAGTACTTC
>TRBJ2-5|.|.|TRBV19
CASSLPGEETQYF
TGTGCCAGTAGTTTGCCAGGGGAAGAGACCCAGTACTTC
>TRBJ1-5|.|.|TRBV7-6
CASSLEGRPSQPQHF
TGTGCCAGCAGCTTAGAGGGACGGCCGTCTCAGCCCCAGCATTTT
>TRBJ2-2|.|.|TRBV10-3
CAASDSSGELFF
TGTGCCGCGAGCGACTCTTCCGGGGAGCTGTTTTTT
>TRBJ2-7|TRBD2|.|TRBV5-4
CASSLLAGGSYEQYF
TGTGCCAGCAGCTTGTTAGCGGGAGGCTCCTACGAGCAGTACTTC
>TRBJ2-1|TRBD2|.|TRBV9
CASSVAGGPEQFF
TGTGCCAGCAGCGTTGCGGGGGGGCCCGAGCAGTTCTTC
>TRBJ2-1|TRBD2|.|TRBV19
CASLGLAGVGEQFF
TGTGCCAGCCTGGGACTAGCGGGAGTCGGTGAGCAGTTCTTC
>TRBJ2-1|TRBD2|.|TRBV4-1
CASSQPGLAGNEQFF
TGCGCCAGCAGCCAACCGGGACTAGCGGGCAATGAGCAGTTCTTC
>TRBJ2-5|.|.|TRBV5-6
CASSQGQRQETQYF
TGTGCCAGCAGCCAAGGACAGAGGCAAGAGACCCAGTACTTC
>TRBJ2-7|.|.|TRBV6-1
CASTEAPPYEQYF
TGTGCCAGCACCGAGGCCCCGCCATACGAGCAGTACTTC
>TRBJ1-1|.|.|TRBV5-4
CASSLVPGRGMNTEAFF
TGTGCCAGCAGCTTGGTCCCAGGTCGGGGGATGAACACTGAAGCTTTCTTT
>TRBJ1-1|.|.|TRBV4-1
CASSQEPRNTEAFF
TGCGCCAGCAGCCAAGAACCGAGGAACACTGAAGCTTTCTTT